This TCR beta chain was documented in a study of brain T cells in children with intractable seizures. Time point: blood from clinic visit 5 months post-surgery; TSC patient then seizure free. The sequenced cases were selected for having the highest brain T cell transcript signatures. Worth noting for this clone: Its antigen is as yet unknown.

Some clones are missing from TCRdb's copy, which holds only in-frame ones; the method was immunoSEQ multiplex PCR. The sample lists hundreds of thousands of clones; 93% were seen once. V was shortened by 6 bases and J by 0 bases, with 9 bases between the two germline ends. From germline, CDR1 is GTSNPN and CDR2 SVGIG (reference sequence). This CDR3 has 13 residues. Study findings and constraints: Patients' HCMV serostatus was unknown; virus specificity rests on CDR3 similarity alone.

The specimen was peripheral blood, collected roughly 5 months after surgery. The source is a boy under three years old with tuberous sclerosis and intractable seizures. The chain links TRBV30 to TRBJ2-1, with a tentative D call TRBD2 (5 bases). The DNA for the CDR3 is TGTGCCTGCTGGGAGAGCTCCTACAATGAGCAGTTCTTC. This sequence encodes CACWESSYNEQFF.